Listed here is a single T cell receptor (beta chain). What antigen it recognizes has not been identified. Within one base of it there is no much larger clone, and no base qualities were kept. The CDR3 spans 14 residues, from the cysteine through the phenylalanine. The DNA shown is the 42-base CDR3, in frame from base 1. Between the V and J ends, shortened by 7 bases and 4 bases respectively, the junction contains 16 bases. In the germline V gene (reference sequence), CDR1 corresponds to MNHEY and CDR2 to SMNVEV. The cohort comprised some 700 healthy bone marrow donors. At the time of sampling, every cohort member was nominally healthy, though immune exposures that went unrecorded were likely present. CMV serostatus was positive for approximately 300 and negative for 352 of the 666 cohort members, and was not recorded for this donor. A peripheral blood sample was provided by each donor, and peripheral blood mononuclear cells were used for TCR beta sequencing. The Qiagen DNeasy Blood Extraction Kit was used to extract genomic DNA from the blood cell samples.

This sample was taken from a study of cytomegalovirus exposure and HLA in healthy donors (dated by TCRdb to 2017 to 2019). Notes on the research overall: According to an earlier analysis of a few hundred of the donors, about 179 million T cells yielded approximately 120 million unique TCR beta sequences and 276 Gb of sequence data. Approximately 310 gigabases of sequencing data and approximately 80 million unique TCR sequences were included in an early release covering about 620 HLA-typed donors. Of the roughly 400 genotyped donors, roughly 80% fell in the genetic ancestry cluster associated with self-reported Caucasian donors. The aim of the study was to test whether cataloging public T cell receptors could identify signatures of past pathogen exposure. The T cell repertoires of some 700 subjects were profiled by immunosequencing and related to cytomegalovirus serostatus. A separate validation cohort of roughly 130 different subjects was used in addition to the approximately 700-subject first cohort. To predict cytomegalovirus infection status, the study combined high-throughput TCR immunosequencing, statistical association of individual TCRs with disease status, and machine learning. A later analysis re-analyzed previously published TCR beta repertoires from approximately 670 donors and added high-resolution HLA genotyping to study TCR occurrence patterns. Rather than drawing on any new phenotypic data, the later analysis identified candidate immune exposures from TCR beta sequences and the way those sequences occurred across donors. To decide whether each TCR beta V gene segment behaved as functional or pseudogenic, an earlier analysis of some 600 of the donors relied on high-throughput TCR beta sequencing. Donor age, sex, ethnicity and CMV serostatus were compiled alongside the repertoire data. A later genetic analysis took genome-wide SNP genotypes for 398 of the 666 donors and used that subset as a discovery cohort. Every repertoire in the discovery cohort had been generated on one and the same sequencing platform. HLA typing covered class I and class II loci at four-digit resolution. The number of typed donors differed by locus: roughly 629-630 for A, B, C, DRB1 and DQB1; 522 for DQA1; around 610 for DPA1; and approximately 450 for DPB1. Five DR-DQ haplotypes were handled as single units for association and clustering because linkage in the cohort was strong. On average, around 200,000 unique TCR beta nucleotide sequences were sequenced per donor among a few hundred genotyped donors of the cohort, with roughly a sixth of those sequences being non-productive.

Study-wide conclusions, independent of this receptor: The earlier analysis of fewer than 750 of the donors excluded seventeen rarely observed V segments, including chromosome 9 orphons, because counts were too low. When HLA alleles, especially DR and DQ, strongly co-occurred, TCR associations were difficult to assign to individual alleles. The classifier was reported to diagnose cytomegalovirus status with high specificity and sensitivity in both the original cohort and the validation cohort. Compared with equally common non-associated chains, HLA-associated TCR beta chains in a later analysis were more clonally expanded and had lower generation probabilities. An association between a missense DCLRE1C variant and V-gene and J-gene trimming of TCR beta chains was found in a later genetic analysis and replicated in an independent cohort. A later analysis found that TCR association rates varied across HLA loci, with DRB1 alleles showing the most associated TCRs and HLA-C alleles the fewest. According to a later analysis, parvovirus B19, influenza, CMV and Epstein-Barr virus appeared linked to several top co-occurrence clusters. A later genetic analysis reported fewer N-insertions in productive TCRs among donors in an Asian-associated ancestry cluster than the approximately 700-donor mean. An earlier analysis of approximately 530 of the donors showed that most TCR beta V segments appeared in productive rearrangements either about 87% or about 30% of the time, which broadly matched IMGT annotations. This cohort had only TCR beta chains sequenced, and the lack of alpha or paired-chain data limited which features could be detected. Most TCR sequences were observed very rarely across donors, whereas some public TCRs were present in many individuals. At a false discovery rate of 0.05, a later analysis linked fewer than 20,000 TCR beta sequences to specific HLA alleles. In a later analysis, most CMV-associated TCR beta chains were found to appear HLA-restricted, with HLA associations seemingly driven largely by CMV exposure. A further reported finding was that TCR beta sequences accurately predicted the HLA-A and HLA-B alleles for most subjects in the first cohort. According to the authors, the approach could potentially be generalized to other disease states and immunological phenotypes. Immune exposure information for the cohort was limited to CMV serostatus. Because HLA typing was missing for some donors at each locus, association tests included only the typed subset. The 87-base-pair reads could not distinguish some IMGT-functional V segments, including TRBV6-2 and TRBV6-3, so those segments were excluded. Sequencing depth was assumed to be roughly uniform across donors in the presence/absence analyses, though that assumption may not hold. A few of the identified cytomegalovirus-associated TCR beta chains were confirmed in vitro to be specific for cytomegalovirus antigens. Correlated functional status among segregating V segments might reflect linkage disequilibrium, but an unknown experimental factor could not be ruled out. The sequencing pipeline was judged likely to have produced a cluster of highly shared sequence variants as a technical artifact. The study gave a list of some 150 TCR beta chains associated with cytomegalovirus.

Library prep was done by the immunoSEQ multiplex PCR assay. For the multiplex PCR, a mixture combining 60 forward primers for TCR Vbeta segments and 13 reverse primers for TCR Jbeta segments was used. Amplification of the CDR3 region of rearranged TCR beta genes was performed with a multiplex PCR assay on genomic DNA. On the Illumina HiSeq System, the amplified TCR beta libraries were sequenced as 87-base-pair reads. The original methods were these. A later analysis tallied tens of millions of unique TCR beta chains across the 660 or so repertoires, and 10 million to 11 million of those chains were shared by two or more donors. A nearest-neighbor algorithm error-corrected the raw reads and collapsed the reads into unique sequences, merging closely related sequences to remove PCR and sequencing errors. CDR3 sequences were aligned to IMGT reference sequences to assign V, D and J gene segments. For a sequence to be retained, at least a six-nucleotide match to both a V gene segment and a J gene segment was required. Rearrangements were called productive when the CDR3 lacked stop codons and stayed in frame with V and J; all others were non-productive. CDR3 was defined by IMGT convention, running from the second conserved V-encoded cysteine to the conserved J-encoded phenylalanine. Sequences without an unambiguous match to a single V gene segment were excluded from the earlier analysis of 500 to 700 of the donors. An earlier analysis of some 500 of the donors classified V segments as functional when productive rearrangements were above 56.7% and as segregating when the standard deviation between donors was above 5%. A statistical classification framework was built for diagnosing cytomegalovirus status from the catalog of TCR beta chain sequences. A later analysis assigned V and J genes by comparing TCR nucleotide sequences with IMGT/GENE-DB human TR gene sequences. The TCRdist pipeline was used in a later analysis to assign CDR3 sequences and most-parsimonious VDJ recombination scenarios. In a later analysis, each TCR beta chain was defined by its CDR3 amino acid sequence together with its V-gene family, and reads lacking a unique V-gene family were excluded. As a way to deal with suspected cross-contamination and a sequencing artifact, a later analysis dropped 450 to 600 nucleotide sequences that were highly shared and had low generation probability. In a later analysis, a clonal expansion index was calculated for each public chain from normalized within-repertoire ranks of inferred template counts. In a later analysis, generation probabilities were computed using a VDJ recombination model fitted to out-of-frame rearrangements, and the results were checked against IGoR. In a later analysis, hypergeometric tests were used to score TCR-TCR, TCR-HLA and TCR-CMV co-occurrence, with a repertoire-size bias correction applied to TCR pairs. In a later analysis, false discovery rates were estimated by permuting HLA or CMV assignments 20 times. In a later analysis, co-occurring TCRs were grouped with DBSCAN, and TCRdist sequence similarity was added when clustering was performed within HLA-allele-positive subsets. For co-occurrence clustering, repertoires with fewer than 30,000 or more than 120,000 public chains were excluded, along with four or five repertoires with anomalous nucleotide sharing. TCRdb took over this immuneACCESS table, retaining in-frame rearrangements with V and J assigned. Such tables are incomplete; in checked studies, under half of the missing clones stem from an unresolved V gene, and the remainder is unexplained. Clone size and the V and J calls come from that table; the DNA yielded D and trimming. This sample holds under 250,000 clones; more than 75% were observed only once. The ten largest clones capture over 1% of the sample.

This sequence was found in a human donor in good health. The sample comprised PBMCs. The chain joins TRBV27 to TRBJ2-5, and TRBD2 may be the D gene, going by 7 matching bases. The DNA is TGTGCCAGCAATCAGCGCGGGGGCGGAGAGACCCAGTACTTC. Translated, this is CASNQRGGGETQYF.